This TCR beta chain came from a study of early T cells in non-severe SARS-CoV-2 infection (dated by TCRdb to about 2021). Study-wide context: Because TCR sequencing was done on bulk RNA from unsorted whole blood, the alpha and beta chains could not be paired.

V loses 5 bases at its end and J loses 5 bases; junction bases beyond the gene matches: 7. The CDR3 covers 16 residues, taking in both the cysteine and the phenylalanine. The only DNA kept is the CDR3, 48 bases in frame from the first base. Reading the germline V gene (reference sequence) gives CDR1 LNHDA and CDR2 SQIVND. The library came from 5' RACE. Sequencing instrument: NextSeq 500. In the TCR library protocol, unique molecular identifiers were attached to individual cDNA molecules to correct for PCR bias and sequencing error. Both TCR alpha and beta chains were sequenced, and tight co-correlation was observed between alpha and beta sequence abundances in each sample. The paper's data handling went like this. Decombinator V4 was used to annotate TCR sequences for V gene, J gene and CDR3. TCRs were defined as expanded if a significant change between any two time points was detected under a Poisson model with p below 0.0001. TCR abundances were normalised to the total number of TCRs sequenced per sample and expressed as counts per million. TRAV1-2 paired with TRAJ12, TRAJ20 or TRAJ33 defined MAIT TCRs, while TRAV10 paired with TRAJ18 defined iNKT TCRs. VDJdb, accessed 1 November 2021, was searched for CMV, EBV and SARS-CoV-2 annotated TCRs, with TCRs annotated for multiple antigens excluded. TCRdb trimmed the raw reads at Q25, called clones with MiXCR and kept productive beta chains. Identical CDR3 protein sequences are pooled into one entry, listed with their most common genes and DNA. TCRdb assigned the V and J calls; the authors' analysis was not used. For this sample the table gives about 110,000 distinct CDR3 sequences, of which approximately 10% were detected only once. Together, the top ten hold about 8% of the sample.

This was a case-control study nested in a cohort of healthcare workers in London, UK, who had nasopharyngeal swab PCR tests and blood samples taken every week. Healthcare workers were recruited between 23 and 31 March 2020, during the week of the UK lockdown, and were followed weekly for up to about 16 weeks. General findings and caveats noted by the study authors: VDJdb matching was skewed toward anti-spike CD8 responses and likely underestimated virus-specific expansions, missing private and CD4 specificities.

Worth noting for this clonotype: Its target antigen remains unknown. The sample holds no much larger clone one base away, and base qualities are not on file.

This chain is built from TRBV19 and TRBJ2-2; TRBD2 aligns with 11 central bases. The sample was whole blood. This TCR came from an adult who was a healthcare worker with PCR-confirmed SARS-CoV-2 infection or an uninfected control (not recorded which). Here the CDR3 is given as CASSATSGSWTGELFF. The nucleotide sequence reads TGTGCCAGTAGTGCCACTAGCGGGAGCTGGACCGGGGAGCTGTTTTTT.